This TCR beta chain was recovered during a study of T cells in Graves' hyperthyroidism and ophthalmopathy. Study-level background: Peripheral blood was collected at initial diagnosis, before any treatment.

RNA transcripts provided the source from which TCR beta CDR3 regions were amplified. First-round RT-PCR targeting the TCR CDR3 was performed with the HTBI primer set. MiXCR, applied by TCRdb to the multiplex PCR reads, yields one record per CDR3 protein. This table holds roughly 240,000 distinct CDR3 sequences, about 17% found once. Clinical Activity Scores of at least 3, NOSPECS grades of at least 4 and durations under 3 months characterized ophthalmopathy patients. General study points: Model predictions of ophthalmopathy came a median approximately 6.2 months before onset.

The table lists this clonotype with many counts. What it binds is unknown. V lost 4 bases and J 1 base, leaving 17 bases between the germline ends. CDR1 and CDR2 (germline): SQVTM, ANQGSEA. This CDR3 is 15 amino acids long. The chain combines TRBV29-1 with TRBJ2-7; maybe TRBD1 (6 bases). Sequences were obtained from blood. The origin of this receptor is a woman aged 18-30 years with Graves' ophthalmopathy. CDR3 sequence: CSVAGDRYYSYEQYF. The CDR3 coding sequence is TGCAGCGTTGCTGGTGACAGGTATTATTCCTACGAGCAGTACTTC.